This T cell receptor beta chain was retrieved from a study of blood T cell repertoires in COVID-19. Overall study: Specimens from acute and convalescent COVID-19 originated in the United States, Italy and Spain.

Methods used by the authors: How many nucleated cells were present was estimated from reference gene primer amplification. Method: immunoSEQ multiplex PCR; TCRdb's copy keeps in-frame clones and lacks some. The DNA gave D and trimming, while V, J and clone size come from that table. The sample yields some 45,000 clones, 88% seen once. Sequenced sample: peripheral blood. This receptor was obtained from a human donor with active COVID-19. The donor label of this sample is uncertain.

The CDR3 protein is CASSQDATGVAYEQYF. CDR3 DNA: TGTGCCAGCAGCCAAGACGCAACAGGGGTGGCCTACGAGCAGTACTTC. The chain links TRBV7-9 to TRBJ2-7, with TRBD1 matching over 7 bases. The CDR3 is 16 amino acids. V lost 5 bases and J lost 2; bases outside the gene matches: 12. Germline V gives CDR1 SEHNR, CDR2 FQNEAQ (reference sequence).